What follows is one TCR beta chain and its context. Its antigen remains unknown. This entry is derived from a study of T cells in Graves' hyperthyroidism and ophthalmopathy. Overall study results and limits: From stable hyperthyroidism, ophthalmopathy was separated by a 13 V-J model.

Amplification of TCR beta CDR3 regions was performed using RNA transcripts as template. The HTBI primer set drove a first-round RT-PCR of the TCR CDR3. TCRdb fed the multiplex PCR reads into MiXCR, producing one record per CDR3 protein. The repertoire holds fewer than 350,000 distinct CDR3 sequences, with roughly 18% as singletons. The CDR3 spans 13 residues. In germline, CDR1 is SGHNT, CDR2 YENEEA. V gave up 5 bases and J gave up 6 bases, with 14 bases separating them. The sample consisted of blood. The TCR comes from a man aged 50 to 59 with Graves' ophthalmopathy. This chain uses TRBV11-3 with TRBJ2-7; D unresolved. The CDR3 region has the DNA TGTGCCAGCAGCCCCGACCAGGACGGCGAGCAGTACTTC. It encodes CASSPDQDGEQYF.